Shown below are 28 T cell receptor beta chains from a single sample sequenced in a study of blood T cell repertoires in COVID-19. Assay: immunoSEQ multiplex PCR; the TCRdb copy retains only in-frame clones and omits some. Here the sample spans some 120,000 clones, 65% to 85% being singletons. The sample taken for sequencing was peripheral blood. The receptors here all came from a man older than 75 with active or convalescent COVID-19.

V and J are TRBV4-3 and TRBJ1-4, with D perhaps TRBD1 (5 bases). V was cut by 3 bases and J by 3 bases, with 11 bases left in between. CDR3 length: 15 residues. From germline, CDR1 is LGHNA and CDR2 YSLEER. The CDR3 DNA is TGCGCCAGCAGCCACGGGGGTGCAGCTAATGAAAAACTGTTTTTT. Translating gives CASSHGGAANEKLFF.

The count of this clone is one. This sequence joins TRBV9 and TRBJ1-2, with 7 positions matching TRBD1. This CDR3 spans 14 amino acids. In germline, CDR1 is SGDLS, CDR2 YYNGEE. V lost 2 bases, J lost 9 bases, and 10 bases stayed unmatched. The CDR3 bases are TGTGCCAGCAGCGTCCCGGGGACAGCTCCTAGCTACACCTTC. Its translation: CASSVPGTAPSYTF. Full variable domain (missing parts from reference TRBV9 and TRBJ1-2): DSGVTQTPKHLITATGQRVTLRCSPRSGDLSVYWYQQSLDQGLQFLIQYYNGEERAKGNILERFSAQQFPDLHSELNLSSLELGDSALYFCASSVPGTAPSYTFGSGTRLTVV.

The chain combines TRBV4-1 with TRBJ2-5; the match to TRBD2 covers 12 bases. The CDR3 totals 15 residues. V lost 4 bases to trimming and J lost 5 bases; unmatched junction nucleotides: 5. CDR1 and CDR2 from the germline V gene are MGHRA and YSYEKL. The CDR3 sequence: CASSPGLAGLETQYF. The DNA for the CDR3 is TGCGCCAGCAGCCCCGGACTAGCGGGGTTGGAGACCCAGTACTTC.

The rearrangement uses TRBV11-3 and TRBJ2-2; D is perhaps TRBD1 (6 bases). The V end was cut by 2 bases, the J end by 5 bases, with 21 bases between. The V gene's germline CDR1 is SGHNT and CDR2 YENEEA. The CDR3 is 18 amino acids. This chain's CDR3 is CASSLSVPGHMVTGELFF. DNA of the CDR3: TGTGCCAGCAGCTTATCCGTACCGGGACACATGGTAACCGGGGAGCTGTTTTTT.

The V gene is TRBV4-3, the J gene TRBJ2-3; maybe TRBD1 (6 bases). The CDR3 is 16 residues long. Germline V CDR1 and CDR2: LGHNA, YSLEER. Trimming pared 3 bases from V and 0 bases from J, leaving 13 bases between. As DNA, the CDR3 is TGCGCCAGCAGCCACCTCCGGGACAAAAGCACAGATACGCAGTATTTT. It translates to CASSHLRDKSTDTQYF.

The rearrangement uses TRBV5-4 and TRBJ2-2; 9 nucleotides match TRBD1. Germline V gene lookup returns CDR1 SGHNT and CDR2 YYREEE (reference sequence). CDR3 length: 16 residues. V lost 4 bases to trimming and J lost 1 base; unmatched junction nucleotides: 5. Written as DNA, the CDR3 is TGTGCCAGCAGCCAACCGGGACAGGGGAACACCGGGGAGCTGTTTTTT. Translation: CASSQPGQGNTGELFF. Full variable domain (outside the CDR3, taken from reference TRBV5-4 and TRBJ2-2): ETGVTQSPTHLIKTRGQQVTLRCSSQSGHNTVSWYQQALGQGPQFIFQYYREEENGRGNFPPRFSGLQFPNYSSELNVNALELDDSALYLCASSQPGQGNTGELFFGEGSRLTVL.

The chain is built from TRBV9 and TRBJ1-2; TRBD1 matches 12 bases. Germline CDR1 reads SGDLS; CDR2 reads YYNGEE. The trim removed 3 bases at V and 0 bases at J, leaving 9 bases unmatched. There are 18 residues in the CDR3. The chain's CDR3 is CASSDPGQGAAANYGYTF. The CDR3 region has the DNA TGTGCCAGCAGCGACCCGGGACAGGGGGCTGCTGCTAACTATGGCTACACCTTC.

The chain carries TRBV2 and TRBJ1-4; 7 nucleotides match TRBD1. The CDR3 has 13 residues. CDR1 and CDR2 (germline): SNHLY, FYNNEI. The CDR3 nucleotides read TGTGCAGCCAACAGGGGCTTAAACGAAAAACTGTTTTTT. It specifies CAANRGLNEKLFF.

V gene TRBV28 combines with J gene TRBJ1-1, with 7 bases lining up with TRBD1. The CDR3 runs 15 residues. V gave up 4 bases and J gave up 2 bases; unmatched junction bases: 7. Germline CDR1 MDHEN, CDR2 SYDVKM. The CDR3 protein is CASSSPTGRNTEAFF. The CDR3 DNA sequence: TGTGCCAGCAGTTCTCCGACAGGGCGAAACACTGAAGCTTTCTTT.

The rearrangement uses TRBV7-8 and TRBJ2-5; 7 bases match TRBD2. The CDR3 consists of 15 residues. Germline-derived CDR1 and CDR2 are SGHVS and FQNEAQ. Trimming at V came to 1 base and at J to 4 bases, leaving 6 bases not matched to a gene. The CDR3 coding sequence is TGTGCCAGCAGCTTAGTGGGGGGGTATTTAGAGACCCAGTACTTC. This sequence encodes CASSLVGGYLETQYF.

The DNA of the CDR3 is TGCGCCAGCAGTGAGTCGGAGGCTAGCGGGTTCGCTAGCACAGATACGCAGTATTTT. Its translation is CASSESEASGFASTDTQYF. The V call is TRBV10-2, the J call TRBJ2-3, with 8 bases matching TRBD2. V lost 0 bases, J lost 0 bases, and 11 bases stayed unmatched. The V gene's germline CDR1 is WSHSY and CDR2 SAAADI. The CDR3 is made up of 19 amino acids.

The V gene is TRBV19, the J gene TRBJ2-7; 12 nucleotides agree with TRBD2. Per the germline V gene, CDR1 is LNHDA and CDR2 is SQIVND (reference sequence). With V trimmed by 5 bases and J by 6 bases, 2 bases remained unmatched. The CDR3 covers 13 residues. The chain's CDR3 is CASSSLAGGEQYF. CDR3 DNA: TGTGCCAGTAGTTCACTAGCGGGGGGCGAGCAGTACTTC.

This sequence joins TRBV7-2 and TRBJ1-4; 10 positions agree with TRBD1. V shed 3 bases, J shed 10 bases, and the junction held 2 bases outside the gene matches. The germline gives CDR1 SGHTA, CDR2 FQGNSA. This CDR3 is built from 13 residues. This CDR3 reads CASSFGQGGKLFF. The CDR3 DNA reads TGTGCCAGCAGCTTTGGACAGGGGGGAAAACTGTTTTTT.

This clone showed up just a few times. The chain uses TRBV7-2 and TRBJ1-2, with TRBD1 identical over 9 bases. The CDR3 contains 12 residues. Germline V gene sequence: CDR1 SGHTA, CDR2 FQGNSA. The V and J ends lost 5 bases and 6 bases, in that order; junction bases with no gene match: 1. CDR3 nucleotide sequence: TGTGCCAGCAGCCGACAGGGGGATGGCTACACCTTC. Its protein is CASSRQGDGYTF.

The chain has TRBV7-6 and TRBJ1-1; tentative D call: TRBD1 (5 bases). V lost 5 bases and J 5 bases, leaving 18 bases between the germline ends. Per germline, CDR1 SGHVS and CDR2 FNYEAQ. The CDR3 totals 15 residues. The CDR3 DNA reads TGTGCCAGCAGCCCCACCCTTGGGGGGTTAACTGAAGCTTTCTTT. This encodes CASSPTLGGLTEAFF.

The rearrangement joins TRBV19 to TRBJ1-1; no clear D gene. The CDR3 contains 13 residues. Germline V gene sequence: CDR1 LNHDA, CDR2 SQIVND (reference sequence). V was shortened by 5 bases and J by 3 bases, with 10 bases between the two germline ends. The CDR3 is CASSLGQDTEAFF. CDR3 nucleotides: TGTGCCAGTAGTCTGGGTCAGGACACTGAAGCTTTCTTT.

The genes are TRBV29-1 and TRBJ2-5, with TRBD1 identical over 10 bases. The CDR3 length is 14 residues. Trimming at V came to 3 bases and at J to 5 bases, leaving 6 bases not matched to a gene. Germline V CDR1 and CDR2: SQVTM, ANQGSEA. CDR3: CSVERDRGWETQYF. CDR3 nucleotides: TGCAGCGTTGAGCGGGACAGGGGATGGGAGACCCAGTACTTC. The full variable domain, in which reference TRBV29-1 and TRBJ2-5 provide the parts outside the CDR3, is SAVISQKPSRDICQRGTSLTIQCQVDSQVTMMFWYRQQPGQSLTLIATANQGSEATYESGFVIDKFPISRPNLTFSTLTVSNMSPEDSSIYLCSVERDRGWETQYFGPGTRLLVL.

This clone appeared a few times. The genes are TRBV19 and TRBJ1-4; 9 bases align to TRBD1. There are 15 residues in the CDR3. Germline CDR1 and CDR2: LNHDA and SQIVND (reference sequence). V lost 5 bases and J lost 7; bases outside the gene matches: 8. The CDR3 sequence: CASSGTGTGSEKLFF. The DNA of the CDR3 is TGTGCCAGTAGTGGAACCGGGACAGGGAGTGAAAAACTGTTTTTT.

The chain is built from TRBV14 and TRBJ2-1, with 14 bases that match TRBD2. This CDR3 region has 16 residues. The V gene's germline CDR1 is SGHDN and CDR2 FVKESK. V shed 4 bases and J 6 bases; nucleotides not matched to a gene: 5. CDR3 in DNA: TGTGCCAGCAGCCCGGGACTAGCGGGGGCCACCAATGAGCAGTTCTTC. Its translation: CASSPGLAGATNEQFF.

The rearrangement uses TRBV27 and TRBJ2-3; 12 positions agree with TRBD2. Germline CDR1 is MNHEY and CDR2 is SMNVEV (reference sequence). The length of the CDR3 is 15 residues. J lost 0 bases, V lost 6 bases, and 1 base had no gene match. CDR3: CASRLAGGSTDTQYF. CDR3 coding DNA: TGTGCCAGCAGACTAGCGGGGGGCAGCACAGATACGCAGTATTTT.

The genes are TRBV7-8 and TRBJ2-7, with D possibly being TRBD1 (6 bases). The V gene's germline CDR1 is SGHVS and CDR2 FQNEAQ. V was trimmed by 6 bases and J by 2 bases, leaving 14 bases between them. The CDR3 length is 14 residues. The chain's CDR3 is CASRHRDTTYEQYF. DNA for the CDR3: TGTGCCAGCAGGCACCGGGACACCACCTACGAGCAGTACTTC. Together with reference TRBV7-8 and TRBJ2-7, the CDR3 gives the full variable domain: GAGVSQSPRYKVAKRGQDVALRCDPISGHVSLFWYQQALGQGPEFLTYFQNEAQLDKSGLPSDRFFAERPEGSVSTLKIQRTQQEDSAVYLCASRHRDTTYEQYFGPGTRLTVT.

The chain combines TRBV7-2 with TRBJ2-3; no definite D call. Germline V gene lookup returns CDR1 SGHTA and CDR2 FQGNSA. Trimming cost V 0 bases and J 0 bases, with 10 bases left between them. The CDR3 extends over 16 amino acids. The chain's CDR3 is CASSLALLSSTDTQYF. The CDR3 DNA sequence: TGTGCCAGCAGCTTAGCCCTCCTGTCGAGCACAGATACGCAGTATTTT.

J is TRBJ2-7 and V is TRBV27; D is uncertain. V shed 4 bases and J shed 0 bases, with 7 bases lying between them. Germline loops: CDR1 MNHEY, CDR2 SMNVEV (reference sequence). This CDR3 has 13 amino acids. CDR3 sequence (DNA): TGTGCCAGCAGTTCACTCCTCTCCTACGAGCAGTACTTC. Amino acids: CASSSLLSYEQYF.

The rearrangement uses TRBV3-1 (or the pseudogene TRBV3-2) and TRBJ2-2; 8 bases fit TRBD2. Germline CDR1 is LGHDT and CDR2 is YNNKEL (reference sequence). The CDR3 sequence is 14 residues long. V was pared by 2 bases and J by 4 bases, with 0 bases of the junction left unmatched. CDR3 sequence reads: CASSQRGGTGELFF. CDR3 in DNA: TGTGCCAGCAGCCAACGGGGGGGCACCGGGGAGCTGTTTTTT.

The rearrangement joins TRBV5-1 to TRBJ2-5; the match to TRBD2 covers 9 bases. Unmatched junction bases numbered 5, after V lost 5 bases and J lost 3 bases. The CDR3 totals 14 residues. Germline assignment: CDR1 SGHRS and CDR2 YFSETQ. The CDR3: CASRGASGEETQYF. In DNA form, the CDR3 reads TGCGCCAGCAGAGGGGCTAGCGGGGAAGAGACCCAGTACTTC.

The chain has TRBV27 and TRBJ1-1; no definite D call. Germline V gene lookup returns CDR1 MNHEY and CDR2 SMNVEV (reference sequence). This CDR3 is built from 15 residues. V was cut by 0 bases and J by 5 bases, with 13 bases left in between. CDR3 amino acids: CASSLSSRAVTEAFF. In DNA form, the CDR3 reads TGTGCCAGCAGTTTATCTTCGAGGGCTGTGACTGAAGCTTTCTTT.

J is TRBJ2-2 and V is TRBV19; TRBD1 aligns across 9 bases. Germline CDR1 is LNHDA and CDR2 is SQIVND (reference sequence). The trim removed 5 bases at V and 5 bases at J, leaving 6 bases unmatched. The CDR3 length is 15 residues. The CDR3 sequence is CASSATGGATGELFF. The DNA for the CDR3 is TGTGCCAGTAGTGCCACAGGGGGCGCGACCGGGGAGCTGTTTTTT.

This clone was picked up many times. The chain joins TRBV14 to TRBJ2-6; D is possibly TRBD1 (5 bases). This CDR3 has 17 residues. V shed 4 bases and J shed 4 bases, with 17 bases lying between them. The germline CDR1 and CDR2 sequences are SGHDN and FVKESK. DNA of the CDR3: TGTGCCAGCAGCCTGGGCAGGGCCCCCCCAGGGGCCAACGTCCTGACTTTC. This sequence encodes CASSLGRAPPGANVLTF.